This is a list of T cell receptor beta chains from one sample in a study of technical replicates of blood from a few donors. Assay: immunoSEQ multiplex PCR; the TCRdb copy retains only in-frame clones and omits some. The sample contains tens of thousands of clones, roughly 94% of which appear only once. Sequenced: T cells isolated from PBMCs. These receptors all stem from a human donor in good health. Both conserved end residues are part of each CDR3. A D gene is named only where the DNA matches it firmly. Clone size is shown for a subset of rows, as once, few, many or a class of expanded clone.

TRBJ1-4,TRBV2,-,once,TGTGCCAGCAGTAGCTTGGGGGAGGAGAATGAAAAACTGTTTTTT,CASSSLGEENEKLFF
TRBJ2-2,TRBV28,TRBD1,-,TGTGCCAGCAGTTTGGGACAGTGGAACACCGGGGAGCTGTTTTTT,CASSLGQWNTGELFF
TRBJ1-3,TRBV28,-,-,TGTGCCAGCAGTGGGGGGGGCGCAGGAAACACCATATATTTT,CASSGGGAGNTIYF
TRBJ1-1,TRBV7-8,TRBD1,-,TGTGCCAGCATGACGACAGGGGTTAACACTGAAGCTTTCTTT,CASMTTGVNTEAFF
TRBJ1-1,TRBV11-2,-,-,TGTGCCAGCAGCTTAAGTTACGGGAGTAGGACAAGGAACACTGAAGCTTTCTTT,CASSLSYGSRTRNTEAFF
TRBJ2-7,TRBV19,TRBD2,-,TGTGCCAGTAGTCCTAGACTAGCGGGAGTCTACGAGCAGTACTTC,CASSPRLAGVYEQYF
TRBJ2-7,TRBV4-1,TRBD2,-,TGCGCCAGCAGTACTAGCGCTACCTCCTACGAGCAGTACTTC,CASSTSATSYEQYF
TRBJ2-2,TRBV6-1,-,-,TGTGCCAGCAGTGAAGCTGTCCGTGCCGGGGAGCTGTTTTTT,CASSEAVRAGELFF
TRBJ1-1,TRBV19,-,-,TGTGCCAGTAGTAGAGGGGAGGGGAACACTGAAGCTTTCTTT,CASSRGEGNTEAFF
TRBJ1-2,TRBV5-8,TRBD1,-,TGTGCCAGCAGCTTGGCCTCAGGGGGAAACTATGGCTACACCTTC,CASSLASGGNYGYTF
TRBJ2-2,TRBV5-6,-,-,TGTGCCAGCAGCTTACGGCTTCCACGGGGCACCGGGGAGCTGTTTTTT,CASSLRLPRGTGELFF
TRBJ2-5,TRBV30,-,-,TGTGCCTGGACCATAGGGGGACGGGGAGAGACCCAGTACTTC,CAWTIGGRGETQYF
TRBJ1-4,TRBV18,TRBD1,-,TGTGCCAGCTCACCCGGACAGGGTTTTCCTGAAAAACTGTTTTTT,CASSPGQGFPEKLFF
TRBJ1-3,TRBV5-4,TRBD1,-,TGTGCCAGCAGCGTCGACAGGGGGGCCAACACCATATATTTT,CASSVDRGANTIYF
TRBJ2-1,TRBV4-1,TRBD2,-,TGCGCCAGCAGCCAAGACCTAGCGGGGGGACCCTACAATGAGCAGTTCTTC,CASSQDLAGGPYNEQFF
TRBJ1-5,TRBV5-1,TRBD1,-,TGCGCCAGCAGCTGGCAGGGGGCGCGGGGCCAGCCCCAGCATTTT,CASSWQGARGQPQHF
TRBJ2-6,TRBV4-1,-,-,TGCGCCAGCAGCCCCTGGACAGTCCCTTTTGGGGCCAACGTCCTGACTTTC,CASSPWTVPFGANVLTF
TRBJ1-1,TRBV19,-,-,TGTGCCAGTAGTGGGCGTGTAGGCGGGGGAGGAACTGAAGCTTTCTTT,CASSGRVGGGGTEAFF
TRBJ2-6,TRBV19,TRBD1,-,TGTGCCAGTAGTGCGGACAGGCATGGGGCCAACGTCCTGACTTTC,CASSADRHGANVLTF
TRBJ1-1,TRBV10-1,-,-,TGCGCCAGCAGTGAGTATCGACAGATGAACACTGAAGCTTTCTTT,CASSEYRQMNTEAFF
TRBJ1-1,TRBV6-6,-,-,TGTGCCTCGGGAAGGCCTGAACATTCTGAAGCTTTCTTT,CASGRPEHSEAFF
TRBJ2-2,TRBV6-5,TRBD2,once,TGTGCCAGCAGTTCGTCGGGAGGGGGGGTTGGCGGGGAGCTGTTTTTT,CASSSSGGGVGGELFF
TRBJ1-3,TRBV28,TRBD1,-,TGTGCCAGCAGTAGCAGACAGGGCACTGGAAACACCATATATTTT,CASSSRQGTGNTIYF
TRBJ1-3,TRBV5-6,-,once,TGTGCCAGCAGCTTGGACCCGGTGAGGGCTGGAAACACCATATATTTT,CASSLDPVRAGNTIYF
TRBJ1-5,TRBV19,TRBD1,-,TGTGCCAGTAGTACCGGGACAGGGGGCGGTCAGCCCCAGCATTTT,CASSTGTGGGQPQHF
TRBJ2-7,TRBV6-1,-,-,TGTGCCAGCAGGGCCGCGAGGGAGCAGTACTTC,CASRAAREQYF
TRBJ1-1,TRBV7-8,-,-,TGTGCCAGCAGCTTAGTAATCGGCACTGAAGCTTTCTTT,CASSLVIGTEAFF
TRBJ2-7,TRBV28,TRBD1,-,TGTGCCAGCAGAGACAGGGGGCGTACTCCCTACGAGCAGTACTTC,CASRDRGRTPYEQYF
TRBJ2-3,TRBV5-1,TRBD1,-,TGCGCCAGCAGAGCCCGGACAGGAGCAGATACGCAGTATTTT,CASRARTGADTQYF
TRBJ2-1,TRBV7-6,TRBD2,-,TGTGCCAGCAGCTTTAGCGGGAGAAGCAATGAGCAGTTCTTC,CASSFSGRSNEQFF
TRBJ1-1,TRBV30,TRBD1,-,TGTGCCTGGAGGCCAGGGGGGAACACTGAAGCTTTCTTT,CAWRPGGNTEAFF
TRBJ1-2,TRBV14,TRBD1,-,TGTGCCAGCAGCGAATACAGGGGCGATAACTATGGCTACACCTTC,CASSEYRGDNYGYTF
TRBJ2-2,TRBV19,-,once,TGTGCCAGTAGTATGGCGGGGAGCCCCGGGGAGCTGTTTTTT,CASSMAGSPGELFF
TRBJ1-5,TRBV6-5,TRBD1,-,TGTGCCAGCAGTTACTCGACAGGGGCCAATCAGCCCCAGCATTTT,CASSYSTGANQPQHF
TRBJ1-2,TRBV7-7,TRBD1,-,TGTGCCGGTACAGGGGGCGAGAACTATGGCTACACCTTC,CAGTGGENYGYTF
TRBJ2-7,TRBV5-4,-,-,TGTGCCAGCAGCGGTGAACGGTTACTCTACGAGCAGTACTTC,CASSGERLLYEQYF
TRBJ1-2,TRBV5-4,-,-,TGTGCCAGCAGCTTGGCGGAGGGACGGTTCTATGGCTACACCTTC,CASSLAEGRFYGYTF
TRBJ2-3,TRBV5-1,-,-,TGCGCCAGCAGCTTGAGGGGATGGGGCACAGATACGCAGTATTTT,CASSLRGWGTDTQYF
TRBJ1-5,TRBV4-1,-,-,TGCGCCAGCAGCCGAGTCCCGGGAGGTCAGCCCCAGCATTTT,CASSRVPGGQPQHF
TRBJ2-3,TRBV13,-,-,TGTGCCAGCATCAGACGAGGAGACAGCACAGATACGCAGTATTTT,CASIRRGDSTDTQYF
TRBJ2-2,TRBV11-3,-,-,TGTGCCAGCAGCTTAGCGTTTCCCACCGGGGAGCTGTTTTTT,CASSLAFPTGELFF
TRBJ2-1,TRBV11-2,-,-,TGTGCCAGCAGCAACCCCTTAACGTGGGGAGATGAGCAGTTCTTC,CASSNPLTWGDEQFF
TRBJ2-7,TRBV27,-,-,TGTGCCAGCAGTCAGGCCCGACTAGATTCGGTGCAGTACTTC,CASSQARLDSVQYF
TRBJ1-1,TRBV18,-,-,TGTGCCAGCTCACCGGGCCAGTCACAAGGTATGAACACTGAAGCTTTCTTT,CASSPGQSQGMNTEAFF
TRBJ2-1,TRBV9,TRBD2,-,TGTGCCAGCAGCGCTAGCGGGGTCCGGGATGAGCAGTTCTTC,CASSASGVRDEQFF
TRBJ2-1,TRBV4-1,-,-,TGCGCCAGCAGCCCTAGGGGGGGGGTTGAGCAGTTCTTC,CASSPRGGVEQFF
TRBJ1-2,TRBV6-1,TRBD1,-,TGTGCCAGCAGTGAATCGGGGACAGGTGACTATGGCTACACCTTC,CASSESGTGDYGYTF
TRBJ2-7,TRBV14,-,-,TGTGCCAGCAGCCAATTGGGGTCAGGAGGCGAGCAGTACTTC,CASSQLGSGGEQYF